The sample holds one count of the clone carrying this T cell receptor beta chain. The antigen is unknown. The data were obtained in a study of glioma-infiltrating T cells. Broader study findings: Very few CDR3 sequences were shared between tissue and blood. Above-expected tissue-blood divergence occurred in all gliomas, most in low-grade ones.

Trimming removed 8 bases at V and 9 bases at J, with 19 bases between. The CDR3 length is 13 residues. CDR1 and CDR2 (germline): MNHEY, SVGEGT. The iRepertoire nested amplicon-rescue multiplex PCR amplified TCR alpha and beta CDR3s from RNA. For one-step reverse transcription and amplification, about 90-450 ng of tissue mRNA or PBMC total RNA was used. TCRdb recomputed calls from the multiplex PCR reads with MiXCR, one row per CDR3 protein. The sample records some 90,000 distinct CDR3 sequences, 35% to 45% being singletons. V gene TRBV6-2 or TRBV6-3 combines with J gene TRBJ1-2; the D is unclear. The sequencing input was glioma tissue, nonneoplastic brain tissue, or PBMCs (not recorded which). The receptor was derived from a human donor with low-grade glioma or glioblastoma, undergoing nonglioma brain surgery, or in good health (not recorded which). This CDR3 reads CASVGSTSGSYTF. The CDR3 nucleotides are TGTGCCAGCGTGGGGTCCACAAGCGGTAGCTACACCTTC.